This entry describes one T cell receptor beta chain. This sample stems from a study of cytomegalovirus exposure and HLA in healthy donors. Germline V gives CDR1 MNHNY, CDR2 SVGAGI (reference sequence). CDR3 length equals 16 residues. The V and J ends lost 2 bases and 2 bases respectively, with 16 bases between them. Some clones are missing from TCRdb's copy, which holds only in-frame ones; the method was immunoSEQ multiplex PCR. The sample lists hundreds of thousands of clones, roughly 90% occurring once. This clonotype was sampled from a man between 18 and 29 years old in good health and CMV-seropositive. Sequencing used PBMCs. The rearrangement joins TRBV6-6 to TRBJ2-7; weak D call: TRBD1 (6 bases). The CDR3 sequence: CASSYSPGQAAYEQYF. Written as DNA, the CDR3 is TGTGCCAGCAGTTACAGCCCGGGACAAGCGGCCTACGAGCAGTACTTC.